This TCR beta chain was retrieved from a study of siplizumab effects on memory and regulatory T cells. Study-wide results and caveats: No more than a minor fraction of alloreactive clones could be traced back to unstimulated subsets. The drug siplizumab significantly decreased the alloreactive sequences that could be traced to unstimulated CD4+ memory cells. Apparently key alloresponse contributors, naive T cells also seemed more diverse than memory cells.

This clone was seen only a few times. Its cognate antigen is unknown. Trimming took off 0 bases at V and 6 bases at J, with 15 bases between the two ends. The V gene's germline CDR1 is SGHNT and CDR2 YYREEE (reference sequence). CDR3 length: 15 residues. Sequencing used immunoSEQ multiplex PCR; TCRdb keeps in-frame clones, though not all of them. The table records some 65,000 clones, 88% of them present only once. The origin of this receptor is a human donor in good health. The chain combines TRBV5-4 with TRBJ1-2; tentative D call: TRBD1 (5 bases). The sequencing input was Tregs sorted from blood. CDR3: CASSLERTQGHGYTF. In DNA, the CDR3 is TGTGCCAGCAGCTTGGAACGGACACAAGGCCATGGCTACACCTTC.